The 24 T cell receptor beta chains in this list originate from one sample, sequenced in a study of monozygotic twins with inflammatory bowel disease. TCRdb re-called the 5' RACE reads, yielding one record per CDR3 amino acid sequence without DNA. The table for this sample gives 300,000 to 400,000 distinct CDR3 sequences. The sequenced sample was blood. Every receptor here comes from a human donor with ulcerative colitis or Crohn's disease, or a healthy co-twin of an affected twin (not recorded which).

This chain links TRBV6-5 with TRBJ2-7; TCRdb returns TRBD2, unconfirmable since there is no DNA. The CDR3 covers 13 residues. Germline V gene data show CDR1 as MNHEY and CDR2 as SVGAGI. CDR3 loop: CASSYGSSGEQYF.

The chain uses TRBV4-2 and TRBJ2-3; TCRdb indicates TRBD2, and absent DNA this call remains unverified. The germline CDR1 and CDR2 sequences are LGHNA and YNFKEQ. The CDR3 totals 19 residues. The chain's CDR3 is CASSQNRASGLRSTDTQYF.

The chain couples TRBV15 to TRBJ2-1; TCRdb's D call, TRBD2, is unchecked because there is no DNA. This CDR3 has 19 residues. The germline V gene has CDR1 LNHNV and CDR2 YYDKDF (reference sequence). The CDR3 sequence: CATSRARIGLAGGGNEQFF.

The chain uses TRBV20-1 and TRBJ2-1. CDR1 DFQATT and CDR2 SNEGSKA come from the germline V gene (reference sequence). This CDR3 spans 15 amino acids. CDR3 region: CSARDGSFGWGEQFF.

The CDR3 spells CASSLGFRGLNYGYTF. V and J are TRBV5-1 and TRBJ1-2; TCRdb designates TRBD1, a call that cannot be tested without DNA. Per the germline V gene, CDR1 is SGHRS and CDR2 is YFSETQ. This CDR3 comprises 16 residues. Drawing the rest from reference TRBV5-1 and TRBJ1-2, the complete variable domain is KAGVTQTPRYLIKTRGQQVTLSCSPISGHRSVSWYQQTPGQGLQFLFEYFSETQRNKGNFPGRFSGRQFSNSRSEMNVSTLELGDSALYLCASSLGFRGLNYGYTFGSGTRLTVV.

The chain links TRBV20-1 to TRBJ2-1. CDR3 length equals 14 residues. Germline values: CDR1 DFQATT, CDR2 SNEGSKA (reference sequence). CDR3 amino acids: CSARDALGLDEQFF.

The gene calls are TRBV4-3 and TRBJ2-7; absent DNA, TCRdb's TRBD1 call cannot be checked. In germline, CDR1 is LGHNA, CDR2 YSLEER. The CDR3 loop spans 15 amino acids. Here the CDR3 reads CASSQNRAATYEQYF.

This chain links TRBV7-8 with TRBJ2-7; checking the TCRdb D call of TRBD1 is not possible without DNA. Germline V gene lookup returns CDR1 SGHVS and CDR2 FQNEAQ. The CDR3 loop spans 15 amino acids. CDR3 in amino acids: CASSLVWGVSYEQYF.

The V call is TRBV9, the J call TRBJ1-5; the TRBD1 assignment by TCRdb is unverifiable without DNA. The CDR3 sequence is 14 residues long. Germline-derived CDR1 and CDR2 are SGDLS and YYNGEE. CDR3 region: CASSASTGVQPQHF. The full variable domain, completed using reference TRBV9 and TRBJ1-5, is DSGVTQTPKHLITATGQRVTLRCSPRSGDLSVYWYQQSLDQGLQFLIQYYNGEERAKGNILERFSAQQFPDLHSELNLSSLELGDSALYFCASSASTGVQPQHFGDGTRLSIL.

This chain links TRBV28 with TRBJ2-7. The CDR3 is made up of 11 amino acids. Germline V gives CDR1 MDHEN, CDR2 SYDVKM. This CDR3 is CASSFYYEQYF.

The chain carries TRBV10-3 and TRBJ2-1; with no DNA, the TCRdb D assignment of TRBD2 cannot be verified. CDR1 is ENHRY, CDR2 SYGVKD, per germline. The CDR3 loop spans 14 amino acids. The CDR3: CATGLAGIYNEQFF.

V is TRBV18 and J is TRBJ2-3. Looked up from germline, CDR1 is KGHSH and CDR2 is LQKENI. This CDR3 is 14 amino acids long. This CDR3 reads CASSLTYGTDTQYF.

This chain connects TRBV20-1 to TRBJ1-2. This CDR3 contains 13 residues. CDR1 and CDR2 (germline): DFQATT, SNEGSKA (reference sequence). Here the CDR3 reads CSASNRRGYGYTF.

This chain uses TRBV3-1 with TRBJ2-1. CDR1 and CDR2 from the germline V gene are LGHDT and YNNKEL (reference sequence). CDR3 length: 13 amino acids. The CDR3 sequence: CASSQAGVNEQFF.

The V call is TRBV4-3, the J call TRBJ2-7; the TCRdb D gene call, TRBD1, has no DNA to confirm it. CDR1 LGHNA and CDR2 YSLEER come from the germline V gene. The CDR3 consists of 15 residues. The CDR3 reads CASSQAETGSYEQYF.

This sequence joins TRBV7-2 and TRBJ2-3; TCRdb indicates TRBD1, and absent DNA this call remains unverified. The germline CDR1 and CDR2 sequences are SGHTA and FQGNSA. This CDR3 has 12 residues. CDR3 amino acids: CASNGGGATQYF.

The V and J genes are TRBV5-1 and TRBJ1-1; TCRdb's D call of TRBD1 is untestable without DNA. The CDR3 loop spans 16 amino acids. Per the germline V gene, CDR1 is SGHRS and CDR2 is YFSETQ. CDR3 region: CASSLQGYLLNTEAFF. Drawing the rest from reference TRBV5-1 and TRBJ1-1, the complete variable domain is KAGVTQTPRYLIKTRGQQVTLSCSPISGHRSVSWYQQTPGQGLQFLFEYFSETQRNKGNFPGRFSGRQFSNSRSEMNVSTLELGDSALYLCASSLQGYLLNTEAFFGQGTRLTVV.

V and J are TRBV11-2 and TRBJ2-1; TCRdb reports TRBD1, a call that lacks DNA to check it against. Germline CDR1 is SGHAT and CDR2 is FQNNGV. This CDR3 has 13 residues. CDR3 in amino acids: CASRDIPYNEQFF.

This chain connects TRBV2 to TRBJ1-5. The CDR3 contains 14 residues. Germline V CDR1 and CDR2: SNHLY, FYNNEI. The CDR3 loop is CASSEATRSQPQHF.

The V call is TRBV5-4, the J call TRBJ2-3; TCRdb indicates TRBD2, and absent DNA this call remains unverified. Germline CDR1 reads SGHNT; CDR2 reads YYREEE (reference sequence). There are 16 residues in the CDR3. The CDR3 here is CASSGGGLAGTDTQYF.

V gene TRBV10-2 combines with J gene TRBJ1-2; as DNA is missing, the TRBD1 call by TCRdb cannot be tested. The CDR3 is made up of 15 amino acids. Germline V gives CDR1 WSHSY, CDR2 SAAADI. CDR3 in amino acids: CASSGGQGADYGYTF.

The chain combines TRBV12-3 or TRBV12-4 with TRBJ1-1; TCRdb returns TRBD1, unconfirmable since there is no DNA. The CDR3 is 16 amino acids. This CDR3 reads CASSNGQGAGRTEAFF.

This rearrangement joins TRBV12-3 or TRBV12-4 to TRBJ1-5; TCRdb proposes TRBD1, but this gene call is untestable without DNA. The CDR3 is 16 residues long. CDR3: CASSFWGTRTDQPQHF.

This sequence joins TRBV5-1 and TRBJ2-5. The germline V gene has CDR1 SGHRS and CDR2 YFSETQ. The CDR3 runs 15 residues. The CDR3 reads CASSLGYSIHETQYF.